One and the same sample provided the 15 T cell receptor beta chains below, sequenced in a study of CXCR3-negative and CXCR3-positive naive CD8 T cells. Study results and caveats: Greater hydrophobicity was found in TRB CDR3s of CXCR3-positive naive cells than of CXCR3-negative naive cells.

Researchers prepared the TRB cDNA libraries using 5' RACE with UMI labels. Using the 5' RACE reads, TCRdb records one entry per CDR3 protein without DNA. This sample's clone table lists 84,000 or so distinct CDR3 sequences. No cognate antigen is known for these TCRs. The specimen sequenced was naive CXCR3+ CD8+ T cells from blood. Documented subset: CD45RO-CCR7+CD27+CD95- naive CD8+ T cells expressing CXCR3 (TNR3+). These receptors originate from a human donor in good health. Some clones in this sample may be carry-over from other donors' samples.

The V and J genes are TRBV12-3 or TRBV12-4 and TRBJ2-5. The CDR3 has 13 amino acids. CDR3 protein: CASTKYLGETQYF.

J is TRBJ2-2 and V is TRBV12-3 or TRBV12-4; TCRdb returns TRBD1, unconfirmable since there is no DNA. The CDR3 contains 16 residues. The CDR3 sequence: CASSHDRNANTGELFF.

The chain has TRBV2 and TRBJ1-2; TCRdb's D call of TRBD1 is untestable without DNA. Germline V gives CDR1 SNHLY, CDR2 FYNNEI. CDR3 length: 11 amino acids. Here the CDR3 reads CASRTTDGYTF.

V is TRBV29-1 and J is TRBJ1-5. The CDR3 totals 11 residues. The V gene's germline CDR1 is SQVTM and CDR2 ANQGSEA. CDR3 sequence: CSVEGPVSQHF.

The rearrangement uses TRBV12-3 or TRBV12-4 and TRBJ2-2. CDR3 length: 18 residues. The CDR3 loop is CASSFFSPRSSNTGELFF.

CDR3 sequence reads: CASSPTAGGLSSYNEQFF. The chain recombines TRBV5-5 with TRBJ2-1; the TCRdb call, TRBD2, lacks DNA for checking. The CDR3 is 18 residues long. Germline values: CDR1 SGHKS, CDR2 YYEKEE (reference sequence).

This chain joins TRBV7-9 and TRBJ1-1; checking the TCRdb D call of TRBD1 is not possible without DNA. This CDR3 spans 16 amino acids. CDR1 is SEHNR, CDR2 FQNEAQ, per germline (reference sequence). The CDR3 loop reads CASSYTVGVPWAEAFF.

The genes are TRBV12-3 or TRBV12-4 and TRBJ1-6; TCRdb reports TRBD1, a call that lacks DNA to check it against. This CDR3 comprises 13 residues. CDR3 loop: CASSLQGYSPLHF.

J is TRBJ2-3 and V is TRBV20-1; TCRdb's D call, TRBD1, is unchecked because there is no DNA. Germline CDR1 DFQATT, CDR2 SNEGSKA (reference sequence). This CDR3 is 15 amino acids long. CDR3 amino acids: CSAREAAMGTDTQYF.

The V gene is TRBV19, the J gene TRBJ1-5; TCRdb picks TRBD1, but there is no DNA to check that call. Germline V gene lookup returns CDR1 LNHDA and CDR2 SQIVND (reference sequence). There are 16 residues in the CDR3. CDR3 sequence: CASSPAGTGLNQPQHF.

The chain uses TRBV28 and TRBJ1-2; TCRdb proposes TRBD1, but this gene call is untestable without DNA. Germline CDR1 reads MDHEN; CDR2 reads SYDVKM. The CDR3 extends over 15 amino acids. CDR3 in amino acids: CASSPPSDRVYGYTF.

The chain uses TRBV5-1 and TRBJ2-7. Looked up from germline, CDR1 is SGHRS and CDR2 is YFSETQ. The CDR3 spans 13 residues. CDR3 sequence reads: CASSLGGSESLYF.

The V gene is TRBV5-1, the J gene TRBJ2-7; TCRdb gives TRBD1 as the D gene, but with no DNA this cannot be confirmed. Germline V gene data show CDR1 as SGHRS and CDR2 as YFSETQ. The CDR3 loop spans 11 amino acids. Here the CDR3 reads CASSHRDEQYF.

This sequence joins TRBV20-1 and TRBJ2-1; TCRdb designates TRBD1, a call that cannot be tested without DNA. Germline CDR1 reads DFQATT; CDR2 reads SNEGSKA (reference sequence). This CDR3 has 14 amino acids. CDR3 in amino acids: CSARRQGVGNEQFF.

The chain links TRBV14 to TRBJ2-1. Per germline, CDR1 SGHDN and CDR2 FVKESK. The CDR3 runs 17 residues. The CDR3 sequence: CASSQDLGFTSENEQFF. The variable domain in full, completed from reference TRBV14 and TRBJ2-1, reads EAGVTQFPSHSVIEKGQTVTLRCDPISGHDNLYWYRRVMGKEIKFLLHFVKESKQDESGMPNNRFLAERTGGTYSTLKVQPAELEDSGVYFCASSQDLGFTSENEQFFGPGTRLTVL.